This entry lists 16 T cell receptor beta chains sequenced from one sample in a study of HIV-infected patients and healthy controls (dated by TCRdb to between 2013 and 2015). Libraries were prepared through 5' RACE. Sequencing relied on an Illumina MiSeq. In TCRdb, the public reads were trimmed at Q25 with fastp and aligned with MiXCR, with productive beta chains retained. Each CDR3 protein gets just one entry, which takes the most common genes and DNA from the rows behind it. The sample table contains around 67,000 distinct CDR3 sequences; only one count was recorded for approximately 15% of them. In total, the top ten clones hold approximately 6% of the sample. Input material: CD4+ T cells from blood. Receptor source: a human donor in good health.

This clonotype was counted only a few times. This chain joins TRBV6-2 or TRBV6-3 and TRBJ2-3; the match to TRBD2 covers 10 bases. The CDR3 runs 15 residues. Germline CDR1 and CDR2: MNHEY and SVGEGT. V shed 7 bases and J 7 bases; nucleotides not matched to a gene: 11. The CDR3 DNA sequence: TGTGCCAGCACGATAGCGGGAGGTGGTTTGAATACGCAGTATTTT. Translating it yields CASTIAGGGLNTQYF.

A few counts support this clonotype. The chain uses TRBV18 and TRBJ2-4; D gene unclear. In germline, CDR1 is KGHSH, CDR2 LQKENI. Trimming shortened V by 3 bases and J by 6 bases, and 9 bases separated the two germline ends. This CDR3 spans 13 amino acids. The CDR3 loop is CASSPIKTNIQYF. DNA for the CDR3: TGTGCCAGCTCACCGATTAAAACAAACATTCAGTACTTC.

This clonotype was seen a few times. V and J are TRBV12-3 or TRBV12-4 and TRBJ2-7; 7 nucleotides agree with TRBD1. This CDR3 has 15 residues. Trimming cost V 8 bases and J 0 bases; bases outside gene matches: 10. CDR3 residues: CASATSGQSSYEQYF. The CDR3 bases are TGTGCCAGCGCAACCTCGGGACAGAGCTCCTACGAGCAGTACTTC.

This clonotype has ten or more counts. The genes are TRBV7-9 and TRBJ2-3, with TRBD2 identical over 11 bases. The CDR3 extends over 16 amino acids. Germline lookup yields CDR1 SEHNR and CDR2 FQNEAQ (reference sequence). V was pared by 7 bases and J by 0 bases, with 6 bases of the junction left unmatched. In nucleotides, the CDR3 is TGTGCCAGCACCCAGGGACTAGCGGAGAGCACAGATACGCAGTATTTT. Translated: CASTQGLAESTDTQYF.

This rearrangement joins TRBV7-2 to TRBJ1-1, with a possible D match to TRBD1 (5 bases). CDR3 length: 16 amino acids. V was clipped by 2 bases and J by 0 bases, with 13 bases between them. Germline V gene data show CDR1 as SGHTA and CDR2 as FQGNSA. The CDR3, as DNA: TGTGCCAGCAGCTTAAGGGCGGACACAATGAACACTGAAGCTTTCTTT. It codes for CASSLRADTMNTEAFF.

This clonotype was observed a few times. The genes are TRBV29-1 and TRBJ1-1; D gene uncertain. The CDR3 covers 11 residues. The V gene lost 5 bases and the J gene lost 3 bases, with 7 bases spanning the gap. CDR1 is SQVTM, CDR2 ANQGSEA, per germline. Here the CDR3 DNA reads TGCAGCGTTAGAGAGTACACTGAAGCTTTCTTT. Its translation is CSVREYTEAFF.

This clonotype is termed large (0.1 to 1%). The J gene is TRBJ2-1, the V gene TRBV28; 8 nucleotides align to TRBD1. With V trimmed by 2 bases and J by 6 bases, 9 bases remained unmatched. CDR1 MDHEN and CDR2 SYDVKM come from the germline V gene. The CDR3 runs 16 residues. The CDR3, as DNA: TGTGCCAGCAGTTTACCCAGGCAGGGGGCGCGCAATGAGCAGTTCTTC. This sequence encodes CASSLPRQGARNEQFF.

This clonotype came up a few times. This chain connects TRBV18 to TRBJ1-1; D is possibly TRBD1 (6 bases). CDR3 length: 13 residues. The V gene lost 6 bases and the J gene lost 10 bases, with 18 bases spanning the gap. CDR1 is KGHSH, CDR2 LQKENI, per germline. The CDR3 nucleotides are TGTGCCAGCTCCCAGGACAGAACGGCTGCAGCTTTCTTT. As protein: CASSQDRTAAAFF.

The chain carries TRBV13 and TRBJ1-2, with TRBD1 identical over 7 bases. Per germline, CDR1 PRHDT and CDR2 FYEKMQ (reference sequence). With V trimmed by 0 bases and J by 8 bases, 9 bases remained unmatched. The CDR3 totals 15 residues. CDR3 protein: CASSLGDRRLAGYTF. CDR3 bases: TGTGCCAGCAGCTTAGGGGACAGGAGGTTGGCCGGCTACACCTTC.

This clonotype came up a few times. The rearrangement links TRBV20-1 to TRBJ2-4; TRBD2 aligns across 7 bases. The CDR3 spans 16 residues. The J segment lost 0 bases and the V segment lost 1 base, leaving 6 bases of the junction unmatched. CDR1 DFQATT and CDR2 SNEGSKA come from the germline V gene (reference sequence). The CDR3 here is CSARGEGSLAKNIQYF. Written as DNA, the CDR3 is TGCAGTGCTAGAGGGGAGGGGAGCCTAGCCAAAAACATTCAGTACTTC.

This clonotype was counted at least ten times. The CDR3 loop is CASKLTTTYNEQFF. The CDR3 DNA follows: TGTGCCAGCAAACTAACTACCACATACAATGAGCAGTTCTTC. V gene TRBV6-2 or TRBV6-3 combines with J gene TRBJ2-1; D is ambiguous. The CDR3 extends over 14 amino acids. The germline V gene encodes CDR1 MNHEY and CDR2 SVGEGT. V shed 7 bases and J shed 4 bases, with 14 bases lying between them.

This clonotype has more than one count but fewer than ten. V usage is TRBV7-8 and J usage is TRBJ2-3, with D uncertain. Trimming removed 2 bases from V and 0 bases from J, with 9 bases in between. CDR3 length: 15 amino acids. From germline, CDR1 is SGHVS and CDR2 FQNEAQ. In DNA, the CDR3 is TGTGCCAGCAGCTTATGGTTTTCTAGCACAGATACGCAGTATTTT. Its protein is CASSLWFSSTDTQYF.

The rearrangement links TRBV19 to TRBJ1-1; D not certain. This CDR3 has 11 amino acids. Trimming pared 4 bases from V and 8 bases from J, leaving 8 bases between. CDR1 LNHDA and CDR2 SQIVND come from the germline V gene (reference sequence). Written as DNA, the CDR3 is TGTGCCAGTAGTAAACGGGGAGAAGCTTTCTTT. It codes for CASSKRGEAFF.

This chain connects TRBV20-1 to TRBJ1-4, with D tentatively TRBD1 (5 bases). This CDR3 comprises 12 residues. Between the trimmed V and J ends, which lost 6 bases and 6 bases, there was a span of 11 bases. Germline V gene lookup returns CDR1 DFQATT and CDR2 SNEGSKA (reference sequence). The CDR3 DNA sequence: TGCAGTGCCCCAGCGGGGGATGAAAAACTGTTTTTT. It specifies CSAPAGDEKLFF.

This clonotype was counted between two and nine times. The CDR3 region is CSASVRAHYGYTF. In DNA, the CDR3 is TGCAGTGCTAGCGTCCGGGCCCACTATGGCTACACCTTC. The V and J genes are TRBV20-1 and TRBJ1-2; D gene unclear. The length of the CDR3 is 13 residues. Germline V lookup: CDR1 DFQATT, CDR2 SNEGSKA (reference sequence). Trimming left V 3 bases short and J 3 bases short, with 11 bases between.

This clonotype was found a few times. The V call is TRBV24-1, the J call TRBJ2-2; 11 nucleotides agree with TRBD1. V lost 5 bases and J lost 6; bases outside the gene matches: 13. The CDR3 is 18 residues long. Germline V gives CDR1 KGHDR, CDR2 SFDVKD. The DNA of the CDR3 is TGTGCCACCAGTGTCCCAGGACAACGGACAGGGGGCTCCGGGGAGCTGTTTTTT. It is translated as CATSVPGQRTGGSGELFF.